The text below deals with one T cell receptor beta chain. The antigen this receptor binds is unknown. Base qualities were left out, and no much larger clone turns up one base away. The sample belongs to a study of T cell repertoires in cytomegalovirus infection (dated by TCRdb to about 2019). Regarding the research as a whole: Donor HLA type was relevant to the analysis, because carriage of CMV infection together with the matching HLA type was indicated by public TCR beta signatures. The research as a whole found: In both this cohort and an independent cohort of 350 or so donors, the cumulative frequency of public TCR beta family members distinguished carriers of CMV infection plus the relevant HLA type. The ex vivo response was dominated by HLA-C-restricted CMV-specific TCR beta clonotypes, and the single most frequent clonotype in two of eight donors was supplied by these HLA-C-restricted clonotypes.

The CDR3 starts with the cysteine, ends with the phenylalanine, and has 16 residues. The kept DNA is CDR3 alone, 48 bases in frame from the first base. V and J are truncated by 5 bases and 3 bases respectively, leaving an intervening sequence of 17 bases. CDR1 SGHVS and CDR2 FQNEAQ are derived from the germline V gene. These reads were obtained on an Illumina HiSeq 1500. TCRdb cleaned the public reads at Q25 with fastp, built clones with MiXCR and kept in-frame beta chains. Every entry covers one CDR3 protein and lists the most common genes and DNA from its rows. The table for this sample lists around 530,000 distinct CDR3 sequences; roughly 29% of them were counted only once. The ten largest account for roughly an eighth of the sample.

This receptor chain uses TRBV7-8 and TRBJ1-5, with TRBD1 as a weak D call on 5 bases. This receptor was identified in a human donor in good health (CMV status not recorded). Some clones in this sample may be carry-over from other donors' samples. The sample was PBMCs. The CDR3: CASSQRGGYDNQPQHF. The DNA reads TGTGCCAGCAGCCAGCGGGGGGGGTACGACAATCAGCCCCAGCATTTT.